These 14 T cell receptor beta chains were sequenced from one sample in a study of glioma-infiltrating T cells. The iRepertoire nested amplicon-rescue multiplex PCR amplified TCR alpha and beta CDR3s from RNA. TCRdb reprocessed the multiplex PCR reads with MiXCR, giving one entry per CDR3 protein. This table has more than 350,000 distinct CDR3 sequences, 41% appearing once. Sequenced sample: glioma tissue, nonneoplastic brain tissue, or PBMCs (not recorded which). The receptors here all came from a human donor with low-grade glioma or glioblastoma, undergoing nonglioma brain surgery, or in good health (not recorded which).

V is TRBV20-1 and J is TRBJ2-7, with 7 bases aligning to TRBD1. J was trimmed by 0 bases and V by 3 bases; bases with no gene match: 5. Germline V gene sequence: CDR1 DFQATT, CDR2 SNEGSKA (reference sequence). The CDR3 is made up of 14 amino acids. In nucleotides, the CDR3 is TGCAGTGCTAGTGGGACAGTTAGCTCCTACGAGCAGTACTTC. Translating gives CSASGTVSSYEQYF.

The gene calls are TRBV19 and TRBJ2-3; the D is unclear. This CDR3 has 13 amino acids. Germline values: CDR1 LNHDA, CDR2 SQIVND (reference sequence). V lost 2 bases, J lost 6 bases, and 9 bases lay in between. CDR3 residues: CASSITPADTQYF. The DNA of the CDR3 is TGTGCCAGTAGTATAACCCCAGCGGATACGCAGTATTTT.

Ten or more counts support this clonotype. The genes are TRBV28 and TRBJ2-7; perhaps TRBD1 as D (6 bases). In germline, CDR1 is MDHEN, CDR2 SYDVKM. The CDR3 has 15 residues. Trimming stripped 4 bases from V and 1 base from J, with 14 bases between. CDR3 in amino acids: CASSSTGTSSYEQYF. In nucleotides, the CDR3 is TGTGCCAGCAGTTCCACCGGGACATCATCCTACGAGCAGTACTTC.

This clonotype was detected once. V is TRBV28 and J is TRBJ1-1; 7 positions match TRBD1. CDR1 and CDR2 (germline): MDHEN, SYDVKM. The V segment lost 7 bases and the J segment 3 bases; nucleotides outside the gene matches: 17. The CDR3 is 17 residues long. The CDR3 loop reads CASTLTGASGFDTEAFF. For the CDR3, the DNA is TGTGCCAGCACCCTTACAGGGGCCTCTGGGTTCGACACTGAAGCTTTCTTT.

About this clonotype: This sequence may be a read error, since a much larger clone differs from it by one base. V gene TRBV15 combines with J gene TRBJ2-3; 8 bases line up with TRBD2. This CDR3 is built from 15 residues. V lost 3 bases to trimming and J lost 8 bases; unmatched junction nucleotides: 10. Per germline, CDR1 LNHNV and CDR2 YYDKDF (reference sequence). CDR3 nucleotides: TGTGCCACCAGCAGTAGTAGCGGGATAGTAGGTACGCAGTATTTT. Translating it yields CATSSSSGIVGTQYF.

Remarks on this clonotype: This is likely a read error, given that the CDR3 carries no conserved phenylalanine or tryptophan at its end. The chain couples TRBV3-1 to TRBJ2-3; tentatively, D is TRBD1 (5 bases). The germline V and J ends were trimmed by 1 base and 2 bases, with 7 bases remaining between them. CDR1 and CDR2 from the germline V gene are LGHDT and YNNKEL (reference sequence). This CDR3 has 14 amino acids. The CDR3 protein is CASSQVGHTDTQYS. For the CDR3, the DNA is TGTGCCAGCAGCCAAGTTGGACACACAGATACGCAGTATTCT.

This sequence joins TRBV2 and TRBJ2-3, with 12 bases aligning to TRBD2. Germline loops: CDR1 SNHLY, CDR2 FYNNEI. The junction had 6 bases not matched to a gene; V was cut back by 8 bases and J by 3 bases. The CDR3 length is 15 residues. The CDR3 bases are TGTGCCAGCTGGACTAGCGGGACGCCGACAGATACGCAGTATTTT. Encoded protein: CASWTSGTPTDTQYF.

V gene TRBV6-6 combines with J gene TRBJ2-7, with TRBD1 as a possible D gene (6 bases). CDR1 is MNHNY and CDR2 is SVGAGI in the germline V gene (reference sequence). CDR3 length: 14 residues. Trimming removed 3 bases from V and 2 bases from J, with 11 bases in between. Here the CDR3 reads CASSYTDSTYEQYF. CDR3 nucleotides: TGTGCCAGCAGTTATACGGACAGTACCTACGAGCAGTACTTC.

This chain joins TRBV5-4 and TRBJ1-2; D perhaps matches TRBD1 (6 bases). CDR1 and CDR2 from the germline V gene are SGHNT and YYREEE (reference sequence). V was shortened by 4 bases and J by 0 bases, with 19 bases between the two germline ends. CDR3 length: 17 amino acids. The DNA of the CDR3 is TGTGCCAGCAGCGTCGGGACACCCTTGAGGGCTAACTATGGCTACACCTTC. This gives the protein CASSVGTPLRANYGYTF. The complete variable domain, with remaining parts taken from reference TRBV5-4 and TRBJ1-2, reads ETGVTQSPTHLIKTRGQQVTLRCSSQSGHNTVSWYQQALGQGPQFIFQYYREEENGRGNFPPRFSGLQFPNYSSELNVNALELDDSALYLCASSVGTPLRANYGYTFGSGTRLTVV.

This clonotype was counted only a few times. The chain is built from TRBV20-1 and TRBJ2-1; unclear D gene. Trimming shortened V by 2 bases and J by 3 bases, and 11 bases separated the two germline ends. Germline CDR1 DFQATT, CDR2 SNEGSKA (reference sequence). This CDR3 has 14 amino acids. This CDR3 is CSARWVGIYNEQFF. The CDR3, as DNA: TGCAGTGCTAGATGGGTGGGTATCTACAATGAGCAGTTCTTC.

This clonotype came up many times. V gene TRBV6-5 combines with J gene TRBJ1-2; the D is unclear. This CDR3 is built from 14 residues. Germline V gives CDR1 MNHEY, CDR2 SVGAGI. The V gene lost 2 bases and the J gene lost 5 bases, with 12 bases spanning the gap. This CDR3 is CASSYSPGGYGYTF. The CDR3 coding sequence is TGTGCCAGCAGTTACAGCCCGGGTGGGTATGGCTACACCTTC.

Comment on this clonotype: This may be a read error: a much more frequent sequence differs by one nucleotide. The chain joins TRBV27 to TRBJ2-1; no clear D gene. The V gene's germline CDR1 is MNHEY and CDR2 SMNVEV (reference sequence). The CDR3 is made up of 13 amino acids. Trimming left V 2 bases short and J 9 bases short, with 11 bases between. CDR3 region: CASSLTGFVEQFF. The CDR3 DNA reads TGTGCCAGCAGTTTAACTGGCTTTGTTGAGCAGTTCTTC.

This clonotype appeared once. The chain couples TRBV6-1 to TRBJ2-1; D remains unclear. This CDR3 contains 11 residues. Trimming cost V 6 bases and J 10 bases, with 10 bases left between them. Germline CDR1 reads MNHNS; CDR2 reads SASEGT. CDR3 sequence reads: CASRDPGEQFF. The DNA for the CDR3 is TGTGCCAGCAGAGACCCGGGCGAGCAGTTCTTC.

The CDR3 coding sequence is TGTGCCAGCTCACCGCAGACCGGGACATACGATGAGCAGTTCTTC. As protein: CASSPQTGTYDEQFF. This chain uses TRBV18 with TRBJ2-7, with TRBD1 as a possible D gene (6 bases). TRBJ2-1 explains the end of the DNA better; the J call may be wrong. The CDR3 sequence is 15 residues long. Germline V gene data show CDR1 as KGHSH and CDR2 as LQKENI.